This TCR beta chain appears in the sequencing data of a study of CD8 T cells in Susac syndrome. Germline trimming cut 5 bases from V and 2 bases from J; bases unmatched to any gene: 5. Germline values: CDR1 SGHRS, CDR2 YFSETQ. The CDR3 runs to 14 residues. RNA totalling roughly 0.45 to 1 ug underwent reverse transcription with random hexamers. TCRdb processed the immunoSEQ multiplex PCR reads anew with MiXCR; each CDR3 protein has one entry. The table shows about 140,000 distinct CDR3 sequences, with approximately 95% occurring only once. The J gene is TRBJ2-5, the V gene TRBV5-1; TRBD1 matches at 8 bases. The sample comprised CD4+ T cells from PBMCs. The source of this sequence is a human donor with multiple sclerosis. The CDR3 here is CASRLRQGQETQYF. DNA for the CDR3: TGCGCCAGCAGACTCAGACAGGGGCAAGAGACCCAGTACTTC.